Sequencing of this T cell receptor (beta chain) was carried out in a study of regulatory T cells in long-lasting Graves disease. Time point meaning: newly diagnosed GD, antithyroid drugs for less than 3 months. From RNA extracted from PBMCs, the TCR library was made. Patient provenance is recorded as an endocrinology department in Xi'an, China. Assembly of TCR beta libraries relied on iRepertoire HTBI primers together with Arm-PCR of CDR3 regions. In TCRdb, the multiplex PCR reads were re-called with MiXCR into one record per CDR3 protein. Of around 250,000 distinct CDR3 sequences in the sample, about 18% are singletons; the top ten hold 13% to 15%. The germline gives CDR1 SEHNR, CDR2 FQNEAQ (reference sequence). V was pared by 8 bases and J by 5 bases, with 15 bases of the junction left unmatched. CDR3 length: 16 amino acids. These same records also appear under a second study, on T cells in Graves' hyperthyroidism and ophthalmopathy. That source notes: First-round RT-PCR of the TCR CDR3 relied on the HTBI primer set. Most thyroid clonotypes expanded above 0.001 were also detected in blood.

This TCR came from a woman between 25 and 40 years old with Graves disease. The chain has TRBV7-9 and TRBJ2-5; TRBD1 agrees at 9 bases. The sample here was peripheral blood mononuclear cells (PBMCs), taken at new diagnosis, from a patient treated with antithyroid drugs. The CDR3 nucleotides are TGTGCCAGCTCCCACGCCGGGACAGGGTTCCGGGAGACCCAGTACTTC. Its translation: CASSHAGTGFRETQYF. Supplemented by reference TRBV7-9 and TRBJ2-5, the full variable domain reads DTGVSQNPRHKITKRGQNVTFRCDPISEHNRLYWYRQTLGQGPEFLTYFQNEAQLEKSRLLSDRFSAERPKGSFSTLEIQRTEQGDSAMYLCASSHAGTGFRETQYFGPGTRLLVL.